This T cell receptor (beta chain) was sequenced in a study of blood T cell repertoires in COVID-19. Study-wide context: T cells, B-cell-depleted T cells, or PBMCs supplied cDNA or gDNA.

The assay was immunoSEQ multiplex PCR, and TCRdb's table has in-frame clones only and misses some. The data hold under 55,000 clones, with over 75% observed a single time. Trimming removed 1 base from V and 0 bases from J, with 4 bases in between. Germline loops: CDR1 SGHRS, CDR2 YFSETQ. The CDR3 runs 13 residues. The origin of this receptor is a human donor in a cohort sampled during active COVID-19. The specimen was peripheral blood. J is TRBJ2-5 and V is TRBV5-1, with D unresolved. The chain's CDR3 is CASSLTYQETQYF. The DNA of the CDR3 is TGCGCCAGCAGCTTGACATACCAAGAGACCCAGTACTTC.